The present TCR beta chain was sequenced within a study of shared clonotypes between healthy human individuals. Study overall: Three plates each covered CD4 naive and memory; CD8 naive two, CD8 memory one. Broader study findings: How much donors shared clonotypes was expected to be affected by sequencing depth. Few donors restricted represented genetic and exposure-history diversity.

The V end lost 3 bases, the J end lost 1 base, and 13 bases lay between the germline ends. The CDR3 runs to 16 residues. Germline CDR1 reads KGHSH; CDR2 reads LQKENI. At the deep level, the assay was run. TCRdb's table, derived via immunoSEQ multiplex PCR, lists solely in-frame clones and lacks some. The data contain 2 million to 2.5 million clones, 85% to 95% of them singletons. As concerns this clone: Its antigen remains unidentified.

Sequenced sample: naive CD4+ T cells sorted from blood. Subset noted: CD45RA+ positively selected. This clonotype was obtained from a man between 18 and 35 years old in good health. V gene TRBV18 combines with J gene TRBJ1-5; D not certain. The CDR3 DNA is TGTGCCAGCTCACCTACCTCGACTGGCAGCAATCAGCCCCAGCATTTT. Amino acids: CASSPTSTGSNQPQHF. The complete variable domain, with remaining parts taken from reference TRBV18 and TRBJ1-5, reads NAGVMQNPRHLVRRRGQEARLRCSPMKGHSHVYWYRQLPEEGLKFMVYLQKENIIDESGMPKERFSAEFPKEGPSILRIQQVVRGDSAAYFCASSPTSTGSNQPQHFGDGTRLSIL.